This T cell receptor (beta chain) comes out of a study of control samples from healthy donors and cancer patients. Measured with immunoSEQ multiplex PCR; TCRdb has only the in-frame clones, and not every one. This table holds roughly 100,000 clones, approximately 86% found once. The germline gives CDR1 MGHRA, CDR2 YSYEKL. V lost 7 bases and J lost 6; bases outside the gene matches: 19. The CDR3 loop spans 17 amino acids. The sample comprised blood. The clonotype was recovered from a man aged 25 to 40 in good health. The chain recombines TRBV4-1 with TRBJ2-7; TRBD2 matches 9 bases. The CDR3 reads CASTPRVVSGSAGEQYF. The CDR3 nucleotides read TGCGCCAGCACCCCGAGGGTCGTTAGCGGGAGCGCCGGCGAGCAGTACTTC.